The source of this T cell receptor beta chain is a study of technical replicates of blood from a handful of donors. Produced via immunoSEQ multiplex PCR; TCRdb's table is partial and in-frame only. The table shows about 80,000 clones, with around 91% occurring only once. This CDR3 has 15 residues. Germline lookup yields CDR1 LNHDA and CDR2 SQIVND (reference sequence). V lost 9 bases, J lost 0 bases, and 8 bases stayed unmatched. The specimen was T cells isolated from PBMCs. V usage is TRBV19 and J usage is TRBJ1-5, with 7 bases identical to TRBD1. This sequence was found in a human donor in good health. The CDR3 protein is CASDTTGDSNQPQHF. CDR3 sequence (DNA): TGTGCCAGCGACACAACAGGGGATAGCAATCAGCCCCAGCATTTT. Full variable domain (rest looked up from reference TRBV19 and TRBJ1-5): DGGITQSPKYLFRKEGQNVTLSCEQNLNHDAMYWYRQDPGQGLRLIYYSQIVNDFQKGDIAEGYSVSREKKESFPLTVTSAQKNPTAFYLCASDTTGDSNQPQHFGDGTRLSIL.